This T cell receptor (beta chain) stems from a study of Graves' ophthalmopathy and Graves' hyperthyroidism. This clonotype appeared many times. The CDR3 runs 13 residues. Trimming removed 2 bases at V and 2 bases at J, with 7 bases between. Germline CDR1 ENHRY, CDR2 SYGVKD. TCR beta CDR3 amplification used RNA transcripts. The authors performed first-round RT-PCR with HTBI primers and then a second-round multiplex PCR. TCRdb ran MiXCR on the multiplex PCR reads and lists one entry per CDR3 protein. The data contain around 670,000 distinct CDR3 sequences, approximately 40% of them singletons. The source is an adult man with Graves' ophthalmopathy. Source material: peripheral blood. The chain links TRBV10-3 to TRBJ2-7; D uncertain. DNA of the CDR3: TGTGCCATCAGTGAGATCCGGGCCTACGAGCAGTACTTC. It encodes CAISEIRAYEQYF.